The clone carrying this T cell receptor (beta chain) has a handful of counts. Unique molecular identifiers were used in preparing the TCRbeta library. TCRdb analysed the PCR reads with MiXCR anew, one entry per CDR3 protein. Among a few hundred thousand distinct CDR3 sequences, 15% to 20% were seen once, and the ten largest hold 2.5% to 3.5%. These data belong to a study of T-cell reconstitution after alpha-beta-depleted transplantation in children. The sample in question was PBMCs from the stem cell graft donor, obtained from the stem cell graft. The sequence derives from a human donor who donated a stem cell graft to a child with acute lymphoblastic leukemia.

The DNA of the CDR3 is TGTGCCAGCAGTCTCCCTTACCCCGGGAGCGAGCAGTACTTC. This sequence encodes CASSLPYPGSEQYF. The genes are TRBV12-3 or TRBV12-4 and TRBJ2-7; maybe TRBD2 (6 bases). The CDR3 spans 14 residues. The V end lost 5 bases, the J end lost 6 bases, and 17 bases lay between the germline ends.